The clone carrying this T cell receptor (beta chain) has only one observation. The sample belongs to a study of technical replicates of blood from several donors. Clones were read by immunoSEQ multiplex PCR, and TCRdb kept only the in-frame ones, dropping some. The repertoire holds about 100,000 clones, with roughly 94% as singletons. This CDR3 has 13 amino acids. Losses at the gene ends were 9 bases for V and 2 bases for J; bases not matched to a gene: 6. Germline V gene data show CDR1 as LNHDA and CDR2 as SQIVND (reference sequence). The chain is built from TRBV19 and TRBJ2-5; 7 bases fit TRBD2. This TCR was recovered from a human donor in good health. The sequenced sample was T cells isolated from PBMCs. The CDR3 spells CASNRGGQETQYF. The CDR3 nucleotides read TGTGCCAGCAACCGGGGAGGGCAAGAGACCCAGTACTTC.